The present T cell receptor (beta chain) was sequenced within a study of identical twins. A single record per CDR3 protein comes from TCRdb applying MiXCR to the 5' RACE reads. The sample lists approximately 500,000 distinct CDR3 sequences, approximately 24% seen once, with roughly 3% in the top ten. This clonotype was detected only a few times. The CDR3 is 15 amino acids. V lost 4 bases and J lost 8, with 19 bases in between. CDR1 SGDLS and CDR2 YYNGEE come from the germline V gene. The data were also submitted as part of a second study, on T cells expressing NK-cell markers.

This receptor was identified in a young woman in good health. J is TRBJ2-1 and V is TRBV9; perhaps TRBD2 as D (6 bases). Sequencing was carried out using CD4+ T cells sorted from blood. The CDR3 here is CASSLTPYWGDEQFF. CDR3 bases: TGTGCCAGCAGCTTAACCCCCTATTGGGGGGATGAGCAGTTCTTC. The full variable domain, in which reference TRBV9 and TRBJ2-1 provide the parts outside the CDR3, is DSGVTQTPKHLITATGQRVTLRCSPRSGDLSVYWYQQSLDQGLQFLIQYYNGEERAKGNILERFSAQQFPDLHSELNLSSLELGDSALYFCASSLTPYWGDEQFFGPGTRLTVL.